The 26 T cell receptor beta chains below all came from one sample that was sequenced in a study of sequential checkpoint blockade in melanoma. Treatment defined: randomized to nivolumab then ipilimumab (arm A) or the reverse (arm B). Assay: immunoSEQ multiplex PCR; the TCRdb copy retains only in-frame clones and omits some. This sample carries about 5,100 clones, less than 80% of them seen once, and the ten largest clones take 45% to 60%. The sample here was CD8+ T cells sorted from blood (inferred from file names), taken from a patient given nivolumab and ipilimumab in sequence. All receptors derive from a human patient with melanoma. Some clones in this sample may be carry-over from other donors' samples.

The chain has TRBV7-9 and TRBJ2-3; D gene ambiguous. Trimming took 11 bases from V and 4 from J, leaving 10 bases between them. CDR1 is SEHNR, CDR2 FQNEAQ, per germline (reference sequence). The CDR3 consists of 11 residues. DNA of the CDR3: TGTGCCGCCGAGGTTGCAGATACGCAGTATTTT. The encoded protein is CAAEVADTQYF.

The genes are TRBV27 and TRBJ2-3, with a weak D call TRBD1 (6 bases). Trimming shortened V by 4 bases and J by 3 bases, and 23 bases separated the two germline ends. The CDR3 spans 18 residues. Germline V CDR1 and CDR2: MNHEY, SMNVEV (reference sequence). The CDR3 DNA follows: TGTGCCAGCAGTTCACTCGTGACAGGTTCGTACGTAACAGATACGCAGTATTTT. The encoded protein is CASSSLVTGSYVTDTQYF.

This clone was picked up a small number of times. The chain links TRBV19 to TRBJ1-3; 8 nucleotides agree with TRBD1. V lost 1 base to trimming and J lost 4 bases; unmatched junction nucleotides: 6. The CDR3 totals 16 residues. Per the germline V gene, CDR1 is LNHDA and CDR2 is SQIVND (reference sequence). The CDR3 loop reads CASSIATRGHGNTIYF. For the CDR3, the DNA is TGTGCCAGTAGTATAGCAACCAGGGGGCACGGAAACACCATATATTTT.

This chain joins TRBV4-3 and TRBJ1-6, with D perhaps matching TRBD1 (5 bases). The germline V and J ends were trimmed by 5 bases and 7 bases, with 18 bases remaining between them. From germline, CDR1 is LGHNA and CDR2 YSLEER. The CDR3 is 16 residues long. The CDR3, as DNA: TGCGCCAGCAGCTCACGTAGACAGTCCACCAATTCACCCCTCCACTTT. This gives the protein CASSSRRQSTNSPLHF.

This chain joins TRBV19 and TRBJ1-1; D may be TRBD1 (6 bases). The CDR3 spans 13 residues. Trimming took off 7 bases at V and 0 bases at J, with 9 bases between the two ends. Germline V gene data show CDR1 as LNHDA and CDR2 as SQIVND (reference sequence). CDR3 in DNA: TGTGCCAGTAAATGGACAGTGAACACTGAAGCTTTCTTT. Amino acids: CASKWTVNTEAFF.

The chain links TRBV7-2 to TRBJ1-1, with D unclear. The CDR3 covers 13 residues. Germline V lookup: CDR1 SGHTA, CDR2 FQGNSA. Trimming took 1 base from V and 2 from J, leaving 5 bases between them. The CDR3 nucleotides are TGTGCCAGCAGCTTAGGGCATAACACTGAAGCTTTCTTT. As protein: CASSLGHNTEAFF.

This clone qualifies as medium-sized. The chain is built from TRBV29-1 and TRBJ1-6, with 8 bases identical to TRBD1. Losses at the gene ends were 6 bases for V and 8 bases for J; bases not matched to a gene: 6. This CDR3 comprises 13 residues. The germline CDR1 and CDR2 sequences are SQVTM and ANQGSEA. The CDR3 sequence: CSVDQTGDSPLHF. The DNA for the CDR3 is TGCAGCGTCGACCAGACAGGGGATTCACCCCTCCACTTT. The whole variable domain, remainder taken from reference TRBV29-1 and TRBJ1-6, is SAVISQKPSRDICQRGTSLTIQCQVDSQVTMMFWYRQQPGQSLTLIATANQGSEATYESGFVIDKFPISRPNLTFSTLTVSNMSPEDSSIYLCSVDQTGDSPLHFGNGTRLTVT.

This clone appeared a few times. CDR3 sequence (DNA): TGTGCCAGCAGTGAAAGCGACAGATACAATCAGCCCCAGCATTTT. Translated, it gives CASSESDRYNQPQHF. The chain has TRBV2 and TRBJ1-5, with D perhaps matching TRBD1 (5 bases). The germline V gene encodes CDR1 SNHLY and CDR2 FYNNEI. This CDR3 has 15 residues. Trimming stripped 2 bases from V and 3 bases from J, with 11 bases between.

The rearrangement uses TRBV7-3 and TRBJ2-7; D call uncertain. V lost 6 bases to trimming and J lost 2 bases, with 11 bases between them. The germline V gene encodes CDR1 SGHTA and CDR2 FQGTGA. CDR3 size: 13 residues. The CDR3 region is CASSPTGPYEQYF. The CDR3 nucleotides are TGTGCCAGCAGTCCGACGGGTCCCTACGAGCAGTACTTC.

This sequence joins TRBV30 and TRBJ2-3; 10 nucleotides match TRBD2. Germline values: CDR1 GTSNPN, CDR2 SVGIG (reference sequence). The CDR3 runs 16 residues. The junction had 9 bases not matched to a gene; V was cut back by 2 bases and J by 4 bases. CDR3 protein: CAWSSPPAGGPDTQYF. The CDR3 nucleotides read TGTGCCTGGAGTTCACCTCCAGCGGGGGGGCCAGATACGCAGTATTTT. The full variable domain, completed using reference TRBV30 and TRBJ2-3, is SQTIHQWPATLVQPVGSPLSLECTVEGTSNPNLYWYRQAAGRGLQLLFYSVGIGQISSEVPQNLSASRPQDRQFILSSKKLLLSDSGFYLCAWSSPPAGGPDTQYFGPGTRLTVL.

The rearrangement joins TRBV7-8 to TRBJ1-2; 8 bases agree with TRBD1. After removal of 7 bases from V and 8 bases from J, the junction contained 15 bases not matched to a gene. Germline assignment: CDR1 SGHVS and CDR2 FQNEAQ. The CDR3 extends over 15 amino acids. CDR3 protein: CASTITGQGARGYTF. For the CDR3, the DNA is TGTGCCAGCACCATTACCGGTCAGGGGGCGAGGGGCTACACCTTC.

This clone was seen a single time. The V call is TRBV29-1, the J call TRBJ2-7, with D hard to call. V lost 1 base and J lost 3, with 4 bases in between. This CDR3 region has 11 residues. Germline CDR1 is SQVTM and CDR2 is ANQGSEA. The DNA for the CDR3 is TGCAGCGTTGAAGCGTTCTACGAGCAGTACTTC. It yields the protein CSVEAFYEQYF.

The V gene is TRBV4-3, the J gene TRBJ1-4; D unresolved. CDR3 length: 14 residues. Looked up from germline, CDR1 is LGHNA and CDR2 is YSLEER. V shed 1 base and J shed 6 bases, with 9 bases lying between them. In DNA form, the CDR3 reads TGCGCCAGCAGCCAAGCCGGGGTGGATGAAAAACTGTTTTTT. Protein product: CASSQAGVDEKLFF.

CDR3 nucleotide sequence: TGTGCCATCACCCCGACAGGGGCCCCCGTACATCAATACGAGCAGTACTTC. Protein: CAITPTGAPVHQYEQYF. The V call is TRBV10-3, the J call TRBJ2-7, with TRBD1 matching 8 bases. CDR3 size: 17 residues. The germline gives CDR1 ENHRY, CDR2 SYGVKD. Trimming cost V 7 bases and J 4 bases; bases outside gene matches: 18.

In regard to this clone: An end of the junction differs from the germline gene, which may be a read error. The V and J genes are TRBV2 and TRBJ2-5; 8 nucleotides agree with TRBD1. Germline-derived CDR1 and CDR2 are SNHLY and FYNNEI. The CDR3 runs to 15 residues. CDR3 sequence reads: CASREATGAQETQYF. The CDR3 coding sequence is TGTGCCAGCAGAGAAGCGACAGGGGCTCAAGAGACCCAGTACTTC.

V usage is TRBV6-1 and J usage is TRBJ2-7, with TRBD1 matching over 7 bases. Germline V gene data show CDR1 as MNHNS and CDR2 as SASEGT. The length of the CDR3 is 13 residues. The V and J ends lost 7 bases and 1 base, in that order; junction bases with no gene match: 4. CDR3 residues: CASTGTASYEQYF. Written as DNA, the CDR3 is TGTGCCAGCACAGGGACAGCTTCCTACGAGCAGTACTTC.

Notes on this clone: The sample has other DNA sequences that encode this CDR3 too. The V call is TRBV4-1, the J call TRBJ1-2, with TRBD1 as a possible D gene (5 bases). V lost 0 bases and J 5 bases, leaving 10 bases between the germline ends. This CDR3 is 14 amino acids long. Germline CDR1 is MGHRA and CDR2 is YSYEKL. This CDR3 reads CASSQDRGGYGYTF. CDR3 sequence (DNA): TGCGCCAGCAGCCAAGATCGGGGGGGTTATGGCTACACCTTC.

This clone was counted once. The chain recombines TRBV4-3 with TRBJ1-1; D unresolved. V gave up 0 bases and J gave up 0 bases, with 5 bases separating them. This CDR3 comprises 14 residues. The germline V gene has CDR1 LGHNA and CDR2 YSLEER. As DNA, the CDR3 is TGCGCCAGCAGCCAAGACTTCTTGAACACTGAAGCTTTCTTT. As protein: CASSQDFLNTEAFF.

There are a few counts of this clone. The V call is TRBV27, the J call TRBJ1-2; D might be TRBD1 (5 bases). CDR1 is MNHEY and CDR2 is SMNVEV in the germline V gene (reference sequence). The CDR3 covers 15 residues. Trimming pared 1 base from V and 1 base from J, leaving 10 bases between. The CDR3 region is CASSLLGGGNYGYTF. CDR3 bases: TGTGCCAGCAGTTTATTGGGGGGGGGTAACTATGGCTACACCTTC.

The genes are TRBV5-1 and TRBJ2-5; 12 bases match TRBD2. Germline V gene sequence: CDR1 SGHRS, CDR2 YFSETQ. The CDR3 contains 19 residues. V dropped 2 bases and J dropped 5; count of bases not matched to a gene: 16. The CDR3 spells CASSFYLAGGVEWEETQYF. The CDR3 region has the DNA TGCGCCAGCAGCTTTTACCTAGCGGGGGGGGTTGAGTGGGAGGAGACCCAGTACTTC.

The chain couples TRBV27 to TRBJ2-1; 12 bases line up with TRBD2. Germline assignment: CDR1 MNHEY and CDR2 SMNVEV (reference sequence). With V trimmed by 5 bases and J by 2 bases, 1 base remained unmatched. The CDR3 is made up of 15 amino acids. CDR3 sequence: CASSRLAGAYNEQFF. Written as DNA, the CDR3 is TGTGCCAGCAGTCGACTAGCGGGGGCCTACAATGAGCAGTTCTTC.

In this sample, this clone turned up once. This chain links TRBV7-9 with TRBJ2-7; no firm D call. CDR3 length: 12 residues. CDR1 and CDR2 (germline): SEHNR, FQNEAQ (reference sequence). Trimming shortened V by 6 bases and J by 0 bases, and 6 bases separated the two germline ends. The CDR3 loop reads CASRPSSYEQYF. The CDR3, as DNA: TGTGCCAGCAGACCTAGCTCCTACGAGCAGTACTTC. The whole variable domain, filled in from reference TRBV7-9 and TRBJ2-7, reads DTGVSQNPRHKITKRGQNVTFRCDPISEHNRLYWYRQTLGQGPEFLTYFQNEAQLEKSRLLSDRFSAERPKGSFSTLEIQRTEQGDSAMYLCASRPSSYEQYFGPGTRLTVT.

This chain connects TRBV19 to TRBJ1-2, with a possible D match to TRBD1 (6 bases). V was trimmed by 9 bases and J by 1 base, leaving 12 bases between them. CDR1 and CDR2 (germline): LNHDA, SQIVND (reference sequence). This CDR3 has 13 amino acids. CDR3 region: CASRDIRNYGYTF. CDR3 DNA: TGTGCCAGCAGGGACATTCGTAACTATGGCTACACCTTC.

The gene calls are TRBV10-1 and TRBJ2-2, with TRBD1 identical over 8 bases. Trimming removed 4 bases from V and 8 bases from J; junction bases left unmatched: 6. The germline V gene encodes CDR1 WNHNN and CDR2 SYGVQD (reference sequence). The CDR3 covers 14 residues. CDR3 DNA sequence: TGCGCCAGCAGTGCTCAGGGGGCGCAAGGGGAGCTGTTTTTT. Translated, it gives CASSAQGAQGELFF.

CDR3: CASREVARPNYGYTF. CDR3 bases: TGTGCCAGCCGGGAAGTTGCCCGCCCTAACTATGGCTACACCTTC. The chain is built from TRBV7-9 and TRBJ1-2; D remains ambiguous. There are 15 residues in the CDR3. V lost 8 bases to trimming and J lost 0 bases, with 16 bases between them. Looked up from germline, CDR1 is SEHNR and CDR2 is FQNEAQ (reference sequence).

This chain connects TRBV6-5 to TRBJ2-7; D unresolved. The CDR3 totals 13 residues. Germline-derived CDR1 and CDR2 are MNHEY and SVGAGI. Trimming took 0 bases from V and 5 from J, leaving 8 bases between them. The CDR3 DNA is TGTGCCAGCAGTTACTCCCGTAGAAACGAGCAGTACTTC. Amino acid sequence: CASSYSRRNEQYF.